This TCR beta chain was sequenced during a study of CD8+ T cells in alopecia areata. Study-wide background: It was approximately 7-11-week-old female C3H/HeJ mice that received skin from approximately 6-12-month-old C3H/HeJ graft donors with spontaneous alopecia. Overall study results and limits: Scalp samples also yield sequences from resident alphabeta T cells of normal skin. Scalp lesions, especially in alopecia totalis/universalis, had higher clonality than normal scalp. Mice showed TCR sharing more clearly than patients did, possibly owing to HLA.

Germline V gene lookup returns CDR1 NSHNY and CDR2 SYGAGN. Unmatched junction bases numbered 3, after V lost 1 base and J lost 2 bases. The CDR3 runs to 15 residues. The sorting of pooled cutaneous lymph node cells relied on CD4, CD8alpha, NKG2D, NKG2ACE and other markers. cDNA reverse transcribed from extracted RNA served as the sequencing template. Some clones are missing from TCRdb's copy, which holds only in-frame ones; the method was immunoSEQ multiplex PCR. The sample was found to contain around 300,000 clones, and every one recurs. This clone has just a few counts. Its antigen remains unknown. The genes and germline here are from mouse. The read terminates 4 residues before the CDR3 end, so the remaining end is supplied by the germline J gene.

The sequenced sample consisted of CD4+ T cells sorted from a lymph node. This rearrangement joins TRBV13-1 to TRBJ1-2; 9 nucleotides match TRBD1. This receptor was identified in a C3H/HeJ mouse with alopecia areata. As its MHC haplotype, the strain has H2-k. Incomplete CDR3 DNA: TGTGCCAGCAGTGATACAGGGGGCGAGAACTCC. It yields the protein CASSDTGGENS. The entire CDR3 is CASSDTGGENSDYTF.